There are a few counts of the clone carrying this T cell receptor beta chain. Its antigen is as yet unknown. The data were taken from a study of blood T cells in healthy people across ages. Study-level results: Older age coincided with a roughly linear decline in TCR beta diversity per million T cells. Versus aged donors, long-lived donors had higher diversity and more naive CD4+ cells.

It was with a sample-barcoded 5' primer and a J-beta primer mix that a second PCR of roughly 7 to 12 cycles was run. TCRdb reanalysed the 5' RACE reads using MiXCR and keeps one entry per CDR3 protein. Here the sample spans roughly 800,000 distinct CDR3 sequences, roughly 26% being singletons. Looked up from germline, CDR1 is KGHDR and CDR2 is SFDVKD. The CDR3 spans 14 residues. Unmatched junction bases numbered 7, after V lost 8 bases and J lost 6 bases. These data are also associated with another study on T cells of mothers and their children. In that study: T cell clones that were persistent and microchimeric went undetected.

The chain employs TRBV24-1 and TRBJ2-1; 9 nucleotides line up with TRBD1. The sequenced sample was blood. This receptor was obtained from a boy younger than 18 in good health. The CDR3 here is CATKAQGASNEQFF. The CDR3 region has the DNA TGTGCCACCAAGGCACAGGGGGCTTCCAATGAGCAGTTCTTC.